A single sample is the source of the 10 T cell receptor beta chains below, sequenced in a study of T cell responses to AZD1222 COVID-19 vaccine. Sequencing used immunoSEQ multiplex PCR; TCRdb keeps in-frame clones, though not all of them. The sample yields about 83,000 clones, 86% seen once. The source material was peripheral blood, sampled on day 0 of AZD1222 vaccination. These TCRs come from an adult in good health.

V is TRBV7-2 and J is TRBJ1-2; D is possibly TRBD1 (5 bases). Looked up from germline, CDR1 is SGHTA and CDR2 is FQGNSA. V lost 5 bases, J lost 5 bases, and 9 bases lay in between. CDR3 length: 12 residues. CDR3 DNA sequence: TGTGCCAGCAGCCGGGACGGGTATGGCTACACCTTC. It translates to CASSRDGYGYTF.

V is TRBV4-2 and J is TRBJ1-5, with 10 bases matching TRBD1. Unmatched junction bases numbered 6, after V lost 2 bases and J lost 5 bases. The CDR3 loop spans 16 amino acids. Germline assignment: CDR1 LGHNA and CDR2 YNFKEQ. CDR3 in DNA: TGTGCCAGCAGCCAACTCCCGACAGGGGGCGATCAGCCCCAGCATTTT. Protein sequence: CASSQLPTGGDQPQHF.

The gene calls are TRBV15 and TRBJ1-3, with 7 bases that match TRBD1. The CDR3 runs 14 residues. J lost 3 bases, V lost 4 bases, and 3 bases had no gene match. Germline CDR1 reads LNHNV; CDR2 reads YYDKDF (reference sequence). The CDR3 spells CATSMTGYGNTIYF. CDR3 DNA: TGTGCCACCAGCATGACAGGGTATGGAAACACCATATATTTT.

The CDR3 region has the DNA TGTGCCAGCAGTTTATTTCGTTGGGGACAGGGAACCTACGAGCAGTACTTC. Encoded protein: CASSLFRWGQGTYEQYF. The V gene is TRBV27, the J gene TRBJ2-7; 9 positions agree with TRBD1. This CDR3 comprises 17 residues. V was clipped by 1 base and J by 2 bases; unmatched bases: 9. Germline loops: CDR1 MNHEY, CDR2 SMNVEV (reference sequence).

The rearrangement links TRBV5-6 to TRBJ1-1; D not resolved. CDR1 is SGHDT, CDR2 YYEEEE, per germline. V was shortened by 1 base and J by 0 bases, with 7 bases between the two germline ends. The length of the CDR3 is 14 residues. DNA of the CDR3: TGTGCCAGCAGCTTGCTTCCCCTGAACACTGAAGCTTTCTTT. Its translation: CASSLLPLNTEAFF.

The rearrangement joins TRBV6-2 or TRBV6-3 to TRBJ2-1; TRBD2 might be the D (5 bases). This CDR3 spans 17 amino acids. In germline, CDR1 is MNHEY, CDR2 SVGEGT. V was cut by 1 base and J by 0 bases, with 13 bases left in between. The CDR3 loop is CASSYLLERNSYNEQFF. The CDR3 DNA follows: TGTGCCAGCAGTTACTTACTTGAGCGGAACTCCTACAATGAGCAGTTCTTC.

This chain joins TRBV2 and TRBJ2-3; D unresolved. V was shortened by 3 bases and J by 6 bases, with 13 bases between the two germline ends. CDR3 length: 14 amino acids. Per germline, CDR1 SNHLY and CDR2 FYNNEI. CDR3 amino acids: CASSEALPSDTQYF. In DNA, the CDR3 is TGTGCCAGCAGTGAGGCGCTTCCGTCGGATACGCAGTATTTT.

J is TRBJ2-7 and V is TRBV7-6; tentatively, D is TRBD2 (5 bases). V was pared by 1 base and J by 7 bases, with 14 bases between. Germline CDR1 and CDR2: SGHVS and FNYEAQ. This CDR3 is built from 14 residues. CDR3 in amino acids: CASSLVEGSKEQYF. The CDR3 nucleotides read TGTGCCAGCAGCTTAGTTGAGGGCAGCAAGGAGCAGTACTTC.

The CDR3 sequence: CSASPPSGSYNEQFF. Here the CDR3 DNA reads TGCAGTGCTAGTCCGCCTAGCGGGTCTTACAATGAGCAGTTCTTC. The gene calls are TRBV20-1 and TRBJ2-1; 8 bases match TRBD2. This CDR3 is 15 amino acids long. The V and J ends lost 3 bases and 4 bases, in that order; junction bases with no gene match: 8. Germline V CDR1 and CDR2: DFQATT, SNEGSKA (reference sequence).

The genes are TRBV7-3 and TRBJ2-3, with a weak D call TRBD2 (5 bases). The CDR3 covers 14 residues. V lost 3 bases and J lost 8, with 15 bases in between. The germline V gene encodes CDR1 SGHTA and CDR2 FQGTGA. The CDR3 sequence: CASSFQSREGTQYF. The CDR3 nucleotides are TGTGCCAGCAGCTTTCAGAGCCGGGAAGGTACGCAGTATTTT.